This TCR beta chain came from a study of naive CD8 T cells in extremely preterm neonates. Worth noting for this clone: The antigen is not known.

Germline V gives CDR1 LNHDA, CDR2 SQIVND (reference sequence). V shed 3 bases and J 2 bases; nucleotides not matched to a gene: 0. The CDR3 spans 13 residues. General observations from the study: Relative to older groups, preterm infants had shorter, less trimmed CDR3s with fewer N additions.

Extremely preterm births at about 23-27 weeks of gestation supplied the samples. Generated by immunoSEQ multiplex PCR, the TCRdb table keeps only in-frame clones and is missing some. The sample records around 25,000 clones, approximately 89% being singletons. The gene calls are TRBV19 and TRBJ2-5, with 7 bases matching TRBD1. This TCR was sampled from a boy who was born preterm. Input material: naive CD8+ T cells from cord blood. The chain's CDR3 is CASSIRGQETQYF. CDR3 coding DNA: TGTGCCAGTAGTATCAGGGGGCAAGAGACCCAGTACTTC.